The rows below give T cell receptor beta chains drawn from one sample of a study of early T cells in non-severe SARS-CoV-2 infection. TCRdb re-derived calls from the 5' RACE reads in MiXCR, one entry per CDR3 protein. The sample records about 110,000 distinct CDR3 sequences, roughly 12% being singletons. The sequencing here drew on whole blood, taken at baseline. All receptors derive from an adult who was a healthcare worker with PCR-confirmed SARS-CoV-2 infection or an uninfected control (not recorded which). The CDR3 runs from the conserved cysteine through the conserved F or W. The order of the fields is J gene, V gene, clone size, D gene, CDR3 length, CDR3 protein, CDR3 DNA. D genes are given only for firm matches. Where a row states a size, it is once, few, many or the class of an expanded clone; other rows omit it.

TRBJ2-5 TRBV29-1 . . 14 CSVEGGGGVETQYF TGCAGCGTTGAAGGGGGCGGTGGTGTGGAGACCCAGTACTTC
TRBJ2-1 TRBV29-1 . . 13 CSGGHSSYNEQFF TGCAGCGGCGGACATAGCTCCTACAATGAGCAGTTCTTC
TRBJ1-2 TRBV11-2 . . 14 CASSLTGPNYGYTF TGTGCCAGCAGCTTGACTGGACCTAACTATGGCTACACCTTC
TRBJ2-5 TRBV19 . . 14 CASSPLGVEETQYF TGTGCCAGTAGTCCTCTGGGGGTTGAAGAGACCCAGTACTTC
TRBJ1-2 TRBV6-5 few . 15 CASSYYRDIDYGYTF TGTGCCAGCAGTTACTACAGGGATATCGACTATGGCTACACCTTC
TRBJ2-7 TRBV28 few . 15 CASSPEVAVPYEQYF TGTGCCAGCAGTCCCGAGGTTGCCGTTCCCTACGAGCAGTACTTC
TRBJ1-5 TRBV5-6 few . 15 CASSLGGGLGQPQHF TGTGCCAGCAGCTTGGGAGGAGGGCTTGGACAGCCCCAGCATTTT
TRBJ2-7 TRBV10-3 . . 13 CAISVSGTSGQYF TGTGCCATCAGTGTTTCGGGGACGAGCGGGCAGTACTTC
TRBJ2-3 TRBV20-1 few TRBD2 15 CSARVAGTRRDTQYF TGCAGTGCTAGAGTGGCCGGGACTAGAAGAGATACGCAGTATTTT
TRBJ2-2 TRBV24-1 few . 17 CATSDPSLASNTGELFF TGTGCCACCAGTGACCCCTCCTTAGCATCGAACACCGGGGAGCTGTTTTTT
TRBJ1-3 TRBV5-1 few TRBD1 14 CASSSTGYGNTIYF TGCGCCAGCAGCTCGACAGGGTATGGAAACACCATATATTTT
TRBJ2-1 TRBV6-1 . . 13 CASTPRRGGTQFF TGTGCCAGCACCCCAAGGCGGGGAGGTACGCAGTTCTTC
TRBJ2-7 TRBV5-1 few . 13 CASSSTGSYEQYF TGCGCCAGCAGCTCGACGGGATCCTACGAGCAGTACTTC
TRBJ2-7 TRBV4-1 many . 17 CASSQDLATGSPYEQYF TGCGCCAGCAGCCAAGATCTTGCTACAGGTTCCCCCTACGAGCAGTACTTC
TRBJ2-1 TRBV28 . TRBD2 17 CASSRLPGLAGYNEQFF TGTGCCAGCAGTCGACTGCCGGGACTAGCGGGATACAATGAGCAGTTCTTC
TRBJ1-2 TRBV20-1 . . 18 CSARDQIRYRGLSYGYTF TGCAGTGCTAGAGATCAAATCCGGTATAGGGGGTTAAGCTATGGCTACACCTTC
TRBJ2-7 TRBV4-2 few TRBD2 15 CASSDGTRLYHEQYF TGTGCCAGCAGCGACGGGACTAGACTCTACCACGAGCAGTACTTC
TRBJ2-3 TRBV27 . . 14 CASSSPSRSDTQYF TGTGCCAGCAGTTCCCCCTCCCGCAGTGATACGCAGTATTTT
TRBJ2-4 TRBV5-6 many . 13 CASSLDRYSPQYF TGTGCCAGCAGCTTGGATCGATACAGTCCCCAGTACTTC
TRBJ2-6 TRBV18 . . 15 CASSQAYSGANVLTF TGTGCCAGCTCACAAGCTTACTCTGGGGCCAACGTCCTGACTTTC
TRBJ2-6 TRBV6-6 . TRBD1 13 CATDRGGANVLTF TGTGCCACTGACAGGGGTGGGGCCAACGTCCTGACTTTC
TRBJ2-2 TRBV29-1 few TRBD1 16 CSVEGEGGATTGELFF TGCAGCGTTGAGGGTGAAGGGGGCGCGACCACCGGGGAGCTGTTTTTT
TRBJ1-1 TRBV6-5 . TRBD1 17 CASSRDRGTYLDTEAFF TGTGCCAGCAGCCGGGACAGGGGCACCTACCTGGACACTGAAGCTTTCTTT
TRBJ1-5 TRBV27 many . 16 CASSIRDPAPGQPQHF TGTGCCAGCAGTATCCGGGACCCGGCCCCGGGGCAGCCCCAGCATTTT
TRBJ2-1 TRBV18 few TRBD2 16 CASSPPVGTSGTEQFF TGTGCCAGCTCACCACCGGTAGGGACTAGCGGGACTGAGCAGTTCTTC
TRBJ1-2 TRBV7-9 few TRBD1 14 CASSLGQGHYGYTF TGTGCCAGCAGCTTAGGACAGGGGCACTATGGCTACACCTTC
TRBJ1-2 TRBV29-1 . TRBD1 12 CSVGDRGHGYTF TGCAGCGTTGGGGACAGGGGGCATGGCTACACCTTC
TRBJ2-5 TRBV6-6 . . 13 CASSLLVKETQYF TGTGCCAGCAGCCTACTAGTTAAAGAGACCCAGTACTTC
TRBJ1-2 TRBV10-3 . TRBD1 15 CAISGPDRGNYGYTF TGTGCCATCAGTGGGCCGGACAGGGGGAACTATGGCTACACCTTC
TRBJ2-3 TRBV28 many TRBD1 14 CASSSDRGADTQYF TGTGCCAGCAGTTCGGACAGGGGGGCAGATACGCAGTATTTT
TRBJ1-4 TRBV3-1 . . 15 CASSHTGQGNEKLFF TGTGCCAGCAGCCACACCGGGCAGGGGAATGAAAAACTGTTTTTT
TRBJ1-1 TRBV3-1 few TRBD1 13 CASSPRQGGEAFF TGTGCCAGCAGCCCGAGACAGGGTGGCGAAGCTTTCTTT
TRBJ2-7 TRBV20-1 . . 13 CSARVAASYEQYF TGCAGTGCTCGTGTAGCGGCGTCCTACGAGCAGTACTTC
TRBJ1-1 TRBV12-3/TRBV12-4 . . 12 CASSNGRTEAFF TGTGCCAGCAGTAATGGACGGACTGAAGCTTTCTTT
TRBJ2-2 TRBV24-1 . TRBD2 17 CATSDLIAGPNTGELFF TGTGCCACCAGTGATTTAATAGCGGGGCCGAACACCGGGGAGCTGTTTTTT
TRBJ2-3 TRBV20-1 . . 15 CSARVYTSPTDTQNF TGCAGTGCTAGAGTATATACTTCTCCCACAGATACGCAGAATTTT
TRBJ2-1 TRBV7-9 many . 11 CASSTRDEQFF TGTGCCAGCAGCACTCGCGATGAGCAGTTCTTC
TRBJ2-3 TRBV6-1 many TRBD2 14 CASYSGPWADTQYF TGTGCCAGCTATAGCGGGCCCTGGGCAGATACGCAGTATTTT
TRBJ2-5 TRBV11-2 . . 13 CASSLLWGETQYF TGTGCCAGCAGCTTACTATGGGGAGAGACCCAGTACTTC
TRBJ2-7 TRBV7-8 few TRBD2 16 CASSQGTSGRTTGQYF TGTGCCAGCAGCCAAGGGACTAGCGGGAGGACTACGGGGCAGTACTTC
TRBJ2-5 TRBV30 few . 13 CAWSVQGRETQYF TGTGCCTGGAGTGTTCAGGGACGAGAGACCCAGTACTTC
TRBJ2-3 TRBV20-1 . . 14 CSARVPTLGDTQYF TGCAGTGCTAGAGTTCCCACATTAGGGGATACGCAGTATTTT
TRBJ1-1 TRBV7-9 few . 13 CASSFSDNTEAFF TGTGCCAGCAGCTTCTCAGACAACACTGAAGCTTTCTTT
TRBJ2-7 TRBV19 . . 11 CASTAGAEQYF TGTGCCAGTACCGCGGGGGCTGAGCAGTACTTC
TRBJ1-5 TRBV3-1 . TRBD1 17 CASSQRPPGQGNQPQHF TGTGCCAGCAGCCAACGACCTCCGGGACAGGGCAATCAGCCCCAGCATTTT
TRBJ1-6 TRBV20-1 . . 13 CSASTGYNSPLHF TGCAGTGCTAGTACTGGGTATAATTCACCCCTCCACTTT
TRBJ2-3 TRBV9 . TRBD2 15 CASSAGTSGEDTQYF TGTGCCAGCAGCGCCGGGACTAGCGGTGAAGATACGCAGTATTTT
TRBJ2-1 TRBV2 . TRBD2 12 CATDSSGPEQFF TGTGCCACCGACTCTAGCGGGCCCGAGCAGTTCTTC
TRBJ2-2 TRBV6-1 few TRBD1 13 CASSLQGPGELFF TGTGCCAGCAGCTTACAGGGGCCCGGGGAGCTGTTTTTT
TRBJ2-7 TRBV7-8 few TRBD2 14 CASSYLAGGREQYF TGTGCCAGCAGCTATTTAGCGGGGGGCCGCGAGCAGTACTTC
TRBJ1-2 TRBV28 few . 15 CASSFFTAWDWSYTF TGTGCCAGCAGTTTTTTTACCGCATGGGATTGGAGCTACACCTTC
TRBJ1-4 TRBV5-5 few . 13 CASSLAAHEKLFF TGTGCCAGCAGCTTGGCGGCCCATGAAAAACTGTTTTTT
TRBJ1-1 TRBV29-1 . . 12 CSGSPIGAEAFF TGCAGCGGGAGCCCCATTGGGGCTGAAGCTTTCTTT
TRBJ1-1 TRBV27 many . 13 CASSFRRVTEAFF TGTGCCAGCAGTTTTAGGCGGGTCACTGAAGCTTTCTTT
TRBJ1-2 TRBV28 once TRBD1 15 CASSLLRQGANGYTF TGTGCCAGCAGTTTGCTTAGACAGGGGGCCAATGGCTACACCTTC
TRBJ1-5 TRBV15 . . 15 CATSTTPYAGQPQHF TGTGCCACCAGCACGACACCTTATGCGGGTCAGCCCCAGCATTTT